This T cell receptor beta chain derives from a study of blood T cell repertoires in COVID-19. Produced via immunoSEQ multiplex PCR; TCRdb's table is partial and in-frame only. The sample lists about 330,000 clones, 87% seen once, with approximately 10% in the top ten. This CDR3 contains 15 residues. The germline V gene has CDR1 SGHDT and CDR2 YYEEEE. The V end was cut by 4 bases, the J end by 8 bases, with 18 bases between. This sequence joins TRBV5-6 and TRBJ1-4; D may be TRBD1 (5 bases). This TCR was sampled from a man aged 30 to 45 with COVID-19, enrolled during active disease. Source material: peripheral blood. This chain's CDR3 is CASSDSGGVGEKLFF. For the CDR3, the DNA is TGTGCCAGCAGCGACAGCGGAGGGGTGGGAGAAAAACTGTTTTTT.